This T cell receptor beta chain is drawn from a study of T cell responses to AZD1222 COVID-19 vaccine. Assay used: immunoSEQ multiplex PCR; TCRdb lists only in-frame clones, some missing. In the table there are roughly 91,000 clones, approximately 89% of which are singletons. The CDR3 runs 11 residues. With 5 bases removed from V and 3 bases from J, the gap between germline ends came to 8 bases. Germline V CDR1 and CDR2: GTSNPN, SVGIG (reference sequence). General study results and limits: Only after the peak T cell response were repertoires sampled.

About this clone: Its specificity is unknown.

The receptor was derived from an adult in good health. The rearrangement uses TRBV30 and TRBJ2-7, with D unresolved. Sequenced here: peripheral blood, sampled on day 0 of AZD1222 vaccination. CDR3 residues: CAWAAYYEQYF. The DNA of the CDR3 is TGTGCCTGGGCTGCCTACTACGAGCAGTACTTC.